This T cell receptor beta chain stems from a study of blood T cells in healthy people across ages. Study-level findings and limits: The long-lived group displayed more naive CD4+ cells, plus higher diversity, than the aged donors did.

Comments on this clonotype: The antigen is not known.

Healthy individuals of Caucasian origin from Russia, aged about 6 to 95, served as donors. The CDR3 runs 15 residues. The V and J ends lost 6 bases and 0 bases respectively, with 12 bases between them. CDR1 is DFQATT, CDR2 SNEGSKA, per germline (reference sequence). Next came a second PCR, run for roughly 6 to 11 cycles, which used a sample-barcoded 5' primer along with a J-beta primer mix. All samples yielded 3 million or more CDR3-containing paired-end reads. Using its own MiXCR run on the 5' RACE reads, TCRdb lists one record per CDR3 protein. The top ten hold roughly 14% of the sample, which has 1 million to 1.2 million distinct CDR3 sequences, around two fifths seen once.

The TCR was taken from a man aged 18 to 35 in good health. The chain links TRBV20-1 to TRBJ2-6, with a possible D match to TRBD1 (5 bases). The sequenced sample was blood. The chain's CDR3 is CSAHDSRSGANVLTF. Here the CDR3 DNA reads TGCAGTGCGCATGACAGCCGCTCTGGGGCCAACGTCCTGACTTTC.